The clone carrying this TCR beta chain was detected ten times or more. Its antigen is as yet unknown. This specimen comes from a study of T-cell reconstitution after alpha-beta-depleted transplantation in children. Points from the study as a whole: As was reported, about two months after transplant, alpha-beta T cells came from several hundred expanded graft clones.

The TCRbeta library was prepared with unique molecular identifiers. Using its own MiXCR run on the PCR reads, TCRdb lists one record per CDR3 protein. This sample has hundreds of thousands of distinct CDR3 sequences, with 10% to 15% found just once. Germline V gives CDR1 SEHNR, CDR2 FQNEAQ (reference sequence). CDR3 size: 17 residues. V was clipped by 8 bases and J by 4 bases; unmatched bases: 13. The material was PBMCs, obtained before TCRalphabeta/CD19-depleted stem cell transplant. This chain uses TRBV7-9 with TRBJ2-1, with 11 bases matching TRBD2. This TCR derives from a girl aged 2 to 10 with congenital amegakaryocytic thrombocytopenia, due to receive a stem cell transplant. In DNA, the CDR3 is TGTGCCAGCGGTGGGACTAGCGGAGAAGGGGGTTACAATGAGCAGTTCTTC. This translates into CASGGTSGEGGYNEQFF.